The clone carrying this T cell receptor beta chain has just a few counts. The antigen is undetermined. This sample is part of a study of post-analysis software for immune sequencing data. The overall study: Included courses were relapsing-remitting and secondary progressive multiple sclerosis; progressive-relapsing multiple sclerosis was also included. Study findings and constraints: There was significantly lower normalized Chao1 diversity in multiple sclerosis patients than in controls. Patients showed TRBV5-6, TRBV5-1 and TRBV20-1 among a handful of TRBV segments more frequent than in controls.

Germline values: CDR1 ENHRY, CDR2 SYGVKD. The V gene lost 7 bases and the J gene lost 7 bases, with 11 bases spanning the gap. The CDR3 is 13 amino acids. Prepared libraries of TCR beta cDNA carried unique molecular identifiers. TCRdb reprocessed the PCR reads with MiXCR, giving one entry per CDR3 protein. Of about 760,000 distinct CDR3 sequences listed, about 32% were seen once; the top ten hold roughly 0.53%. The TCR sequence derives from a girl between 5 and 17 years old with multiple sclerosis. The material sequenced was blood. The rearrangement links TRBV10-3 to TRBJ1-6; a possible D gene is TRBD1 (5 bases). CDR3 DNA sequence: TGTGCCATCACCAGAGGGGAGAATTCACCCCTCCACTTT. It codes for CAITRGENSPLHF.